This TCR beta chain came from a study of early T cells in non-severe SARS-CoV-2 infection. Study at large: Sequencing used unsorted whole-blood bulk RNA, so chains lack pairing.

Germline V gives CDR1 MDHEN, CDR2 SYDVKM. This CDR3 comprises 12 residues. The ends were cut back, 5 bases at V and 6 bases at J, with 10 bases in the middle. General observations from the study: Missing private and CD4 specificities, VDJdb matching favored anti-spike CD8 responses.

Unique molecular identifier tags were affixed to discrete cDNA molecules. TCRdb reprocessed the 5' RACE reads via MiXCR and lists one record per CDR3 protein. The top ten clones hold over 10% of a sample with over 30,000 distinct CDR3 sequences, 7.9% of them seen once. This clonotype was counted many times. What it recognizes is unknown. The source is an adult who was a healthcare worker with PCR-confirmed SARS-CoV-2 infection or an uninfected control (not recorded which). The input for sequencing was whole blood, taken at baseline. The rearrangement uses TRBV28 and TRBJ1-1, with D unclear. In DNA, the CDR3 is TGTGCCAGCAGTCACGGGCTGCCTGAAGCTTTCTTT. Its translation is CASSHGLPEAFF.